The 5 T cell receptor beta chains below come from one sample, sequenced in a study of radiation and T cells in renal cell carcinoma. Specified time point: blood 4 weeks post-SBRT, at nephrectomy. Treatment noted: 15 Gy SBRT to primary tumor, nephrectomy 4 weeks later. The table came from immunoSEQ multiplex PCR; TCRdb's copy has only in-frame clones and leaves some out. This repertoire shows 60,000 to 95,000 clones, less than 90% found once; its top ten account for more than 2%. The sample in question was blood, obtained from a patient whose treatment included radiotherapy and nephrectomy. Source of these receptors: a woman aged 55-70 years with renal cell carcinoma.

CDR3 loop: CASREDMTYEQYF. CDR3 nucleotides: TGTGCCAGCAGGGAAGACATGACCTACGAGCAGTACTTC. The rearrangement joins TRBV28 to TRBJ2-7; D call uncertain. This CDR3 has 13 amino acids. Germline V CDR1 and CDR2: MDHEN, SYDVKM. Trimming pared 6 bases from V and 2 bases from J, leaving 11 bases between.

The chain is built from TRBV7-2 and TRBJ1-2; the D is unclear. V lost 5 bases and J lost 6, with 13 bases in between. The CDR3 extends over 13 amino acids. The germline CDR1 and CDR2 sequences are SGHTA and FQGNSA. DNA for the CDR3: TGTGCCAGCAGCGGAATATGGCTTGATGGCTACACCTTC. It yields the protein CASSGIWLDGYTF. Supplemented by reference TRBV7-2 and TRBJ1-2, the full variable domain reads GAGVSQSPSNKVTEKGKDVELRCDPISGHTALYWYRQSLGQGLEFLIYFQGNSAPDKSGLPSDRFSAERTGGSVSTLTIQRTQQEDSAVYLCASSGIWLDGYTFGSGTRLTVV.

The rearrangement links TRBV19 to TRBJ1-2; the match to TRBD1 covers 7 bases. The ends lost 6 bases at V and 8 bases at J; junction bases unmatched: 6. Germline-derived CDR1 and CDR2 are LNHDA and SQIVND (reference sequence). CDR3 length: 12 amino acids. Here the CDR3 DNA reads TGTGCCAGTAGATTACAGGGGCGAGGCTACACCTTC. Its translation: CASRLQGRGYTF.

This chain links TRBV15 with TRBJ1-5; D is undetermined. The V gene lost 3 bases and the J gene lost 0 bases, with 6 bases spanning the gap. The CDR3 has 14 residues. Per germline, CDR1 LNHNV and CDR2 YYDKDF (reference sequence). CDR3 residues: CATSSINSNQPQHF. The CDR3, as DNA: TGTGCCACCAGCAGCATTAATAGCAATCAGCCCCAGCATTTT.

The chain carries TRBV5-6 and TRBJ2-2; D is perhaps TRBD1 (5 bases). The V gene lost 1 base and the J gene lost 5 bases, with 12 bases spanning the gap. The germline CDR1 and CDR2 sequences are SGHDT and YYEEEE. The length of the CDR3 is 15 residues. This chain's CDR3 is CASSLMQGRTGELFF. The CDR3 nucleotides are TGTGCCAGCAGCTTGATGCAGGGTCGAACCGGGGAGCTGTTTTTT.